These T cell receptor beta chains were read from a single sample in a study of T-cell memory formation after mild COVID-19. TCRdb analysed the 5' RACE reads with MiXCR anew, one entry per CDR3 protein. This sample has about half a million distinct CDR3 sequences, with 15% to 20% found just once. The sequenced material came from PBMCs or a T cell subset sorted from them (not recorded which). The source is an adult woman who had mild COVID-19 (a few samples of this study predate the infection). Cell type and time point are not known. Both conserved end residues are part of each CDR3. A D gene is named only where the DNA matches it firmly. A clone size is listed for some rows: how often the clone was seen (once, few, many), or a class if it is expanded.

D,V,length,J,size,CDR3,DNA
TRBD1,TRBV2,14,TRBJ2-2,few,CASSVTGTTGELFF,TGTGCCAGCAGTGTGACAGGGACCACCGGGGAGCTGTTTTTT
.,TRBV20-1,13,TRBJ2-5,.,CSAPGRGTETQYF,TGCAGTGCTCCGGGGCGAGGGACCGAGACCCAGTACTTC
.,TRBV12-3/TRBV12-4,15,TRBJ2-1,.,CASIPSEASYNEQFF,TGTGCCAGCATTCCCAGTGAGGCCTCCTACAATGAGCAGTTCTTC
.,TRBV7-2,10,TRBJ2-7,few,CASSLDEQYF,TGTGCCAGCAGCTTAGACGAGCAGTACTTC
TRBD1,TRBV9,15,TRBJ2-7,many,CASSVGQGSGYEQYF,TGTGCCAGCAGCGTAGGACAGGGGAGTGGGTACGAGCAGTACTTC
.,TRBV20-1,11,TRBJ1-1,.,CSASGLGGAFF,TGCAGTGCTTCAGGGCTTGGTGGAGCTTTCTTT
TRBD1,TRBV29-1,13,TRBJ1-1,.,CSVGQGAATEAFF,TGCAGCGTTGGCCAGGGGGCGGCCACTGAAGCTTTCTTT
.,TRBV5-1,17,TRBJ1-1,few,CASSSRKTEGLNTEAFF,TGCGCCAGCAGCTCCCGGAAGACAGAAGGCTTGAACACTGAAGCTTTCTTT
.,TRBV4-1,14,TRBJ1-2,.,CASSQARQSYGYTF,TGCGCCAGCAGCCAAGCGCGACAGAGTTATGGCTACACCTTC
.,TRBV5-1,15,TRBJ1-1,few,CASSFPGSTNTEAFF,TGCGCCAGCAGCTTCCCAGGGTCCACGAACACTGAAGCTTTCTTT
.,TRBV27,14,TRBJ1-2,few,CASSFGGENYGYTF,TGTGCCAGCAGTTTCGGGGGCGAAAACTATGGCTACACCTTC
TRBD1,TRBV30,12,TRBJ2-1,.,CACSGQGGEQLF,TGTGCCTGCTCGGGACAGGGCGGCGAGCAGTTATTC
.,TRBV3-1,13,TRBJ1-2,.,CASSPRHENGYTF,TGTGCCAGCAGCCCGCGACACGAGAATGGCTACACCTTC
TRBD2,TRBV20-1,15,TRBJ2-3,few,CSATAGGPLLDTQYF,TGCAGTGCTACCGCGGGGGGCCCCCTTTTGGATACGCAGTATTTT
TRBD2,TRBV18,14,TRBJ2-1,few,CASSSLSGVNEQFF,TGTGCCAGCTCGAGCCTGAGCGGGGTAAATGAGCAGTTCTTC
.,TRBV18,14,TRBJ1-4,.,CASSPGRFNEKLFF,TGTGCCAGCTCACCAGGGCGCTTTAATGAAAAACTGTTTTTT
.,TRBV7-9,14,TRBJ1-1,few,CASSYGPRSTEAFF,TGTGCCAGCAGTTACGGGCCCAGGAGCACTGAAGCTTTCTTT
.,TRBV20-1,13,TRBJ1-2,few,CSARQGISYGYTF,TGCAGTGCTAGACAAGGGATAAGCTATGGCTACACCTTC
TRBD1,TRBV5-1,17,TRBJ2-7,.,CASRAGGHRDRDYEQYF,TGCGCCAGCAGGGCCGGGGGACATAGGGACAGGGACTACGAGCAGTACTTC
.,TRBV20-1,15,TRBJ1-1,few,CSASDPMRVGTEAFF,TGCAGTGCTAGTGACCCTATGAGGGTCGGCACTGAAGCTTTCTTT
.,TRBV27,18,TRBJ2-1,.,CASSFSAVWGATYNEQFF,TGTGCCAGCAGTTTTTCTGCTGTGTGGGGGGCTACCTACAATGAGCAGTTCTTC
.,TRBV5-1,17,TRBJ1-3,.,CASSLGSGAVSGNTIYF,TGCGCCAGCAGCTTGGGTTCAGGGGCCGTCTCTGGAAACACCATATATTTT
.,TRBV7-9,13,TRBJ2-5,few,CATSERIQETQYF,TGTGCCACCTCCGAGCGGATACAAGAGACCCAGTACTTC
TRBD2,TRBV7-6,21,TRBJ2-3,few,CASSIYSGAYPDLTSTDTQYF,TGTGCCAGCAGCATTTATAGCGGGGCCTACCCAGATCTTACTAGCACAGATACGCAGTATTTT
TRBD1,TRBV24-1,14,TRBJ1-1,many,CATSDRGSNTEAFF,TGTGCCACCAGTGACAGGGGGTCGAACACTGAAGCTTTCTTT
.,TRBV9,12,TRBJ1-2,few,CASSASNYGYTF,TGTGCCAGCAGCGCCTCGAACTATGGCTACACCTTC
.,TRBV7-2,13,TRBJ2-2,few,CASSLQPPGELFF,TGTGCCAGCAGCTTACAACCTCCCGGGGAGCTGTTTTTT
TRBD2,TRBV27,16,TRBJ2-1,few,CASSSLAGVQYNEQFF,TGTGCCAGCAGTTCCTTAGCGGGAGTTCAGTACAATGAGCAGTTCTTC
.,TRBV20-1,13,TRBJ1-5,few,CSASRGFNQPQHF,TGCAGTGCTAGCAGGGGATTCAATCAGCCCCAGCATTTT
.,TRBV7-9,17,TRBJ2-5,.,CASSPYGQRTLLETQYF,TGTGCCAGCAGCCCTTACGGACAGCGAACCTTGTTAGAGACCCAGTACTTC
.,TRBV29-1,13,TRBJ1-1,once,CSPVERDKGEAFF,TGCAGCCCCGTCGAGAGGGACAAGGGTGAAGCTTTCTTT
.,TRBV18,15,TRBJ2-1,few,CASSPSRGPGDEQFF,TGTGCCAGCTCACCGTCTCGGGGGCCGGGCGATGAGCAGTTCTTC
.,TRBV5-5,14,TRBJ2-7,.,CASSLEILSYEQYF,TGTGCCAGCAGCTTGGAAATACTGTCCTACGAGCAGTACTTC
.,TRBV9,14,TRBJ2-1,few,CASSVDPEGGEQFF,TGTGCCAGCAGCGTAGACCCCGAGGGCGGTGAGCAGTTCTTC
.,TRBV6-5,14,TRBJ1-1,.,CASSYADRGTEAFF,TGTGCCAGCAGTTACGCGGACCGGGGCACTGAAGCTTTCTTT
TRBD2,TRBV5-1,16,TRBJ2-1,few,CASSFGLEDVFNEQFF,TGCGCCAGCAGCTTCGGACTAGAGGACGTCTTCAATGAGCAGTTCTTC
.,TRBV7-3,13,TRBJ1-5,.,CASSLSSDQPQHF,TGTGCCAGCAGCTTGTCTTCCGATCAGCCCCAGCATTTT
TRBD1,TRBV5-1,15,TRBJ2-1,few,CASSLASGTGHEQFF,TGCGCCAGCAGCTTGGCCTCCGGGACAGGGCACGAGCAGTTCTTC
.,TRBV3-1,15,TRBJ1-5,.,CASSQDNRANQPQHF,TGTGCCAGCAGCCAAGATAATAGGGCTAATCAGCCCCAGCATTTT
TRBD1,TRBV18,16,TRBJ1-5,.,CASSLNLPGGNQPQHF,TGTGCCAGCTCACTCAACCTCCCAGGGGGAAATCAGCCCCAGCATTTT
TRBD1,TRBV27,14,TRBJ2-7,.,CASRGDRTVLEQYF,TGTGCCAGCAGGGGGGACAGGACCGTCCTGGAGCAGTACTTC
.,TRBV25-1,14,TRBJ2-3,few,CASIGRTSTDTQYF,TGTGCCAGCATTGGACGGACTAGCACAGATACGCAGTATTTT
TRBD1,TRBV4-1,16,TRBJ2-7,few,CASSQDVTGGTYEQYF,TGCGCCAGCAGCCAAGACGTGACAGGGGGGACCTACGAGCAGTACTTC
.,TRBV13,14,TRBJ1-1,few,CASSQLTAGTEAFF,TGTGCCAGCAGCCAACTGACAGCCGGCACTGAAGCTTTCTTT
.,TRBV7-9,16,TRBJ2-7,.,CASSSPSGQTPYEQYF,TGTGCCAGCAGCTCCCCTTCCGGGCAGACCCCCTACGAGCAGTACTTC
.,TRBV12-3/TRBV12-4,16,TRBJ1-5,.,CASSLGRRYSNQPQHF,TGTGCCAGCAGTTTAGGGAGACGGTATAGCAATCAGCCCCAGCATTTT
TRBD2,TRBV7-3,16,TRBJ2-1,.,CASSFPPGTSGSEQFF,TGTGCCAGCAGCTTTCCCCCCGGGACTAGCGGGAGTGAGCAGTTCTTC
.,TRBV19,17,TRBJ1-5,.,CASSLGEGQLSNQPQHF,TGTGCCAGTAGCCTTGGGGAAGGCCAACTTAGCAATCAGCCCCAGCATTTT
TRBD1,TRBV9,15,TRBJ2-7,.,CASSTGQGAVYEQYF,TGTGCCAGCAGCACCGGACAGGGGGCCGTCTACGAGCAGTACTTC
.,TRBV6-6,14,TRBJ2-2,many,CASSYSWGAGELFF,TGTGCCAGCAGTTACTCGTGGGGTGCCGGGGAGCTGTTTTTT
TRBD2,TRBV5-1,15,TRBJ2-4,.,CASSLIGGGENIQYF,TGCGCCAGCAGCTTGATTGGCGGGGGAGAAAACATTCAGTACTTC
.,TRBV12-3/TRBV12-4,13,TRBJ1-4,many,CASSPRQSEKLFF,TGTGCCAGCAGCCCACGACAGTCCGAAAAACTGTTTTTT
.,TRBV19,18,TRBJ2-2,few,CASSIIRDLDANTGELFF,TGTGCCAGTAGTATAATCAGGGACCTAGACGCGAACACCGGGGAGCTGTTTTTT
TRBD1,TRBV11-3,16,TRBJ2-2,many,CASSSWTGAVTGELFF,TGTGCCAGCAGCTCCTGGACAGGGGCGGTTACCGGGGAGCTGTTTTTT
TRBD1,TRBV25-1,14,TRBJ2-5,.,CASSELDREETQYF,TGTGCCAGCAGTGAATTGGACAGGGAAGAGACCCAGTACTTC
.,TRBV5-1,15,TRBJ2-2,.,CASSLTLSNTGELFF,TGCGCCAGCAGCTTAACACTATCGAACACCGGGGAGCTGTTTTTT
.,TRBV30,12,TRBJ1-1,.,CAWRDFSPEAFF,TGTGCCTGGAGGGACTTTTCCCCTGAAGCTTTCTTT
.,TRBV5-6,14,TRBJ2-5,once,CASSSGPFQETQYF,TGTGCCAGCAGCTCCGGACCCTTCCAAGAGACCCAGTACTTC
.,TRBV3-1,19,TRBJ1-1,once,CASSQDWGEGVSMNTEAFF,TGTGCCAGCAGCCAAGATTGGGGGGAAGGGGTTTCGATGAACACTGAAGCTTTCTTT